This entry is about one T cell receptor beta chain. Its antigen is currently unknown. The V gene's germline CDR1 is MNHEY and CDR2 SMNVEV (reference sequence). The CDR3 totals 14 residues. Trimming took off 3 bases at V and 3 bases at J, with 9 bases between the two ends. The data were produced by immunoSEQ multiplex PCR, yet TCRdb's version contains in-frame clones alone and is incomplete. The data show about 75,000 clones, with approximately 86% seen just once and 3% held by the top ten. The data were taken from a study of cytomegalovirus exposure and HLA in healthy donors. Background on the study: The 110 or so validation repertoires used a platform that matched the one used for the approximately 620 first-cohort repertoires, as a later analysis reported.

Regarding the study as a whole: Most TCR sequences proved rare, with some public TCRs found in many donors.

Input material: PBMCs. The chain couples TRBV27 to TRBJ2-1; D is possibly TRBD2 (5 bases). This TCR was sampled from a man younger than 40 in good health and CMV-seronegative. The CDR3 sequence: CASSLTRDYNEQFF. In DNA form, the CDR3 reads TGTGCCAGCAGTTTGACCCGGGACTACAATGAGCAGTTCTTC.